This passage covers 19 T cell receptor beta chains from one sample sequenced in a study of cytomegalovirus exposure and HLA in healthy donors. PCR involved 60 Vbeta and 13 Jbeta primers. Sequenced by immunoSEQ multiplex PCR; TCRdb stores in-frame clones only, minus some. The data contain about 110,000 clones, 70% to 85% of them singletons. The specimen sequenced was PBMCs. These receptors originate from a boy younger than 18 in good health and CMV-seronegative.

This clone was seen once. This chain uses TRBV11-2 with TRBJ1-1, with 7 bases aligning to TRBD1. With 5 bases clipped from V and 5 bases from J, the junction kept 8 bases outside the gene matches. The germline V gene has CDR1 SGHAT and CDR2 FQNNGV. The CDR3 covers 14 residues. The CDR3 region is CASSPMTGRTEAFF. DNA for the CDR3: TGTGCCAGCAGCCCGATGACAGGGCGGACTGAAGCTTTCTTT. Drawing the rest from reference TRBV11-2 and TRBJ1-1, the complete variable domain is EAGVAQSPRYKIIEKRQSVAFWCNPISGHATLYWYQQILGQGPKLLIQFQNNGVVDDSQLPKDRFSAERLKGVDSTLKIQPAKLEDSAVYLCASSPMTGRTEAFFGQGTRLTVV.

This chain uses TRBV4-1 with TRBJ1-4; 7 nucleotides align to TRBD1. J was trimmed by 2 bases and V by 6 bases; bases with no gene match: 6. The CDR3 totals 15 residues. Germline CDR1 reads MGHRA; CDR2 reads YSYEKL. The CDR3 DNA reads as TGCGCCAGCAGTTTACTACAGGGGACTAATGAAAAACTGTTTTTT. This translates into CASSLLQGTNEKLFF.

CDR3 region: CASSQTGASLGGYTF. In DNA, the CDR3 is TGTGCCAGCAGCCAGACAGGGGCTTCCCTGGGGGGCTACACCTTC. The chain couples TRBV5-4 to TRBJ1-2; 8 nucleotides line up with TRBD1. The CDR3 is 15 amino acids. The V gene's germline CDR1 is SGHNT and CDR2 YYREEE (reference sequence). Trimming took 4 bases from V and 8 from J; bases not matched to a gene: 13.

The chain recombines TRBV7-2 with TRBJ1-2; 11 nucleotides match TRBD1. With V trimmed by 2 bases and J by 8 bases, 4 bases remained unmatched. Germline CDR1 SGHTA, CDR2 FQGNSA. The CDR3 extends over 14 amino acids. The CDR3 DNA sequence: TGTGCCAGCAGCTTAATGGACAGGGGGCGGGGCTACACCTTC. The encoded protein is CASSLMDRGRGYTF.

The chain carries TRBV6-6 and TRBJ2-6, with D unresolved. CDR1 and CDR2 (germline): MNHNY, SVGAGI (reference sequence). Trimming cost V 0 bases and J 2 bases, with 5 bases left between them. CDR3 length: 15 amino acids. CDR3 in DNA: TGTGCCAGCAGTTACTCGCGTCCTGGGGCCAACGTCCTGACTTTC. Protein sequence: CASSYSRPGANVLTF.

The table lists this clone with a few counts. The chain combines TRBV5-1 with TRBJ1-2; 7 bases match TRBD1. V was clipped by 4 bases and J by 2 bases; unmatched bases: 2. Germline loops: CDR1 SGHRS, CDR2 YFSETQ. The length of the CDR3 is 13 residues. CDR3: CASSKDRNYGYTF. The DNA of the CDR3 is TGCGCCAGCAGCAAGGACAGGAACTATGGCTACACCTTC. The whole variable domain, remainder taken from reference TRBV5-1 and TRBJ1-2, is KAGVTQTPRYLIKTRGQQVTLSCSPISGHRSVSWYQQTPGQGLQFLFEYFSETQRNKGNFPGRFSGRQFSNSRSEMNVSTLELGDSALYLCASSKDRNYGYTFGSGTRLTVV.

This clone was counted only a few times. This chain connects TRBV10-3 to TRBJ2-1; the match to TRBD1 covers 9 bases. Looked up from germline, CDR1 is ENHRY and CDR2 is SYGVKD. CDR3 length: 17 amino acids. V lost 4 bases to trimming and J lost 8 bases; unmatched junction nucleotides: 15. In nucleotides, the CDR3 is TGTGCCATCAGTGGATCCGGGACAGGGTCTACAGGGGATGAGCAGTTCTTC. It translates to CAISGSGTGSTGDEQFF.

The J gene is TRBJ1-2, the V gene TRBV6-5, with 7 bases fitting TRBD1. The length of the CDR3 is 12 residues. CDR1 and CDR2 from the germline V gene are MNHEY and SVGAGI. With 6 bases clipped from V and 6 bases from J, the junction kept 4 bases outside the gene matches. The CDR3 region is CASRTGTDGYTF. The CDR3 bases are TGTGCCAGCAGAACCGGGACAGATGGCTACACCTTC.

This sequence joins TRBV2 and TRBJ2-3, with D possibly TRBD1 on 5 matching bases. Germline lookup yields CDR1 SNHLY and CDR2 FYNNEI. The CDR3 spans 15 residues. V lost 3 bases to trimming and J lost 3 bases, with 13 bases between them. This CDR3 is CASSESQVPTDTQYF. CDR3 in DNA: TGTGCCAGCAGTGAGTCACAGGTCCCGACAGATACGCAGTATTTT.

The chain is built from TRBV5-1 and TRBJ1-4; D is possibly TRBD1 (5 bases). In germline, CDR1 is SGHRS, CDR2 YFSETQ. With 4 bases removed from V and 8 bases from J, the gap between germline ends came to 15 bases. The CDR3 sequence is 14 residues long. The CDR3 here is CASSPGGSGEKLFF. Written as DNA, the CDR3 is TGCGCCAGCAGCCCCGGGGGAAGCGGGGAAAAACTGTTTTTT.

V and J are TRBV11-2 and TRBJ2-7; possibly TRBD2 for D (5 bases). Per the germline V gene, CDR1 is SGHAT and CDR2 is FQNNGV. The CDR3 length is 12 residues. Trimming took 5 bases from V and 5 from J, leaving 10 bases between them. CDR3 nucleotides: TGTGCCAGCAGCCACGGGATTGACGAGCAGTACTTC. Translating it yields CASSHGIDEQYF.

The chain combines TRBV25-1 with TRBJ1-6; 8 nucleotides match TRBD1. The CDR3 sequence is 15 residues long. Per germline, CDR1 MGHDK and CDR2 SYGVNS. The ends lost 5 bases at V and 8 bases at J; junction bases unmatched: 8. The CDR3 DNA is TGTGCCAGCAGTTCCCCAACAGGGGGACATTCACCCCTCCACTTT. This encodes CASSSPTGGHSPLHF.

V usage is TRBV30 and J usage is TRBJ1-1, with TRBD1 as a possible D gene (5 bases). V was trimmed by 1 base and J by 2 bases, leaving 8 bases between them. CDR1 is GTSNPN and CDR2 is SVGIG in the germline V gene (reference sequence). This CDR3 contains 13 residues. CDR3 coding DNA: TGTGCCTGGAGTGAGGGGTTCAACACTGAAGCTTTCTTT. It yields the protein CAWSEGFNTEAFF.

V and J are TRBV7-9 and TRBJ1-4, with 8 bases lining up with TRBD1. Per germline, CDR1 SEHNR and CDR2 FQNEAQ (reference sequence). Trimming took 6 bases from V and 8 from J; bases not matched to a gene: 5. The CDR3 extends over 13 amino acids. The CDR3 here is CASRDRGNEKLFF. CDR3 sequence (DNA): TGTGCCAGCAGAGACAGGGGAAACGAAAAACTGTTTTTT.

The chain combines TRBV6-5 with TRBJ2-7, with D possibly matching TRBD2 (6 bases). The CDR3 has 14 residues. V shed 6 bases and J shed 3 bases, with 15 bases lying between them. Germline V gives CDR1 MNHEY, CDR2 SVGAGI. The CDR3 region is CASRRGAGGYEQYF. The CDR3 DNA reads as TGTGCCAGCAGACGGGGAGCGGGCGGCTACGAGCAGTACTTC.

Only one count was recorded for this clone. The conserved closing phenylalanine or tryptophan is absent in this CDR3, likely reflecting a read error. The rearrangement links TRBV9 to TRBJ1-5; D unresolved. This CDR3 is built from 14 residues. Trimming shortened V by 2 bases and J by 4 bases, and 10 bases separated the two germline ends. The V gene's germline CDR1 is SGDLS and CDR2 YYNGEE. CDR3 protein: CASSVDLGNQPQHV. As DNA, the CDR3 is TGTGCCAGCAGCGTGGACTTGGGTAATCAGCCCCAGCATGTT.

This clone was detected only a few times. The chain uses TRBV5-6 and TRBJ2-7; 8 nucleotides agree with TRBD2. Losses at the gene ends were 5 bases for V and 5 bases for J; bases not matched to a gene: 15. Germline CDR1 is SGHDT and CDR2 is YYEEEE. This CDR3 region has 16 residues. The CDR3 region is CASSYEVREGQDEQYF. The CDR3 bases are TGTGCCAGCAGTTATGAGGTCCGGGAGGGCCAAGACGAGCAGTACTTC.

The chain joins TRBV19 to TRBJ1-2, with a tentative D call TRBD1 (5 bases). The CDR3 runs 14 residues. Germline CDR1 LNHDA, CDR2 SQIVND (reference sequence). V was clipped by 4 bases and J by 6 bases, with 15 bases between them. The CDR3 here is CASSTGLKDHGYTF. CDR3 sequence (DNA): TGTGCCAGTAGTACGGGACTGAAGGACCATGGCTACACCTTC.

The J gene is TRBJ2-1, the V gene TRBV7-3; the D gene is possibly TRBD2 (5 bases). The germline V and J ends were trimmed by 2 bases and 6 bases, with 11 bases remaining between them. This CDR3 is 14 amino acids long. Germline-derived CDR1 and CDR2 are SGHTA and FQGTGA. CDR3 loop: CASSLDYRSNEQFF. As DNA, the CDR3 is TGTGCCAGCAGCTTAGACTACAGAAGCAATGAGCAGTTCTTC. Looking up the rest from reference TRBV7-3 and TRBJ2-1 gives the full variable domain: GAGVSQTPSNKVTEKGKYVELRCDPISGHTALYWYRQSLGQGPEFLIYFQGTGAADDSGLPNDRFFAVRPEGSVSTLKIQRTERGDSAVYLCASSLDYRSNEQFFGPGTRLTVL.